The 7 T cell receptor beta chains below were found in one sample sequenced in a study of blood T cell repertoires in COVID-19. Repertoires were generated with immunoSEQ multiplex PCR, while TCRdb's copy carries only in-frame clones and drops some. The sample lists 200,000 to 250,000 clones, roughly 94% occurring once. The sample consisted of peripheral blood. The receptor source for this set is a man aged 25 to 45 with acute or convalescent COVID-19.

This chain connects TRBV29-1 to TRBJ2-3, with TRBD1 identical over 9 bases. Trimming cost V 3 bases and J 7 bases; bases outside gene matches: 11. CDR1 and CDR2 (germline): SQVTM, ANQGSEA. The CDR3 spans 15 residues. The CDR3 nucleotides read TGCAGCGTTGATATTAGGGACAGGGTGCAGAATACGCAGTATTTT. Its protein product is CSVDIRDRVQNTQYF.

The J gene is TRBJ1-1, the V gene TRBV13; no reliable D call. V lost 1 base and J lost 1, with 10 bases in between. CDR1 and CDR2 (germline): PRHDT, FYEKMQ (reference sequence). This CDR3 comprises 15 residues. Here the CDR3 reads CASSLAAGRNTEAFF. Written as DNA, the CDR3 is TGTGCCAGCAGCTTAGCTGCGGGGAGGAACACTGAAGCTTTCTTT. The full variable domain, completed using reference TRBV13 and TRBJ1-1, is AAGVIQSPRHLIKEKRETATLKCYPIPRHDTVYWYQQGPGQDPQFLISFYEKMQSDKGSIPDRFSAQQFSDYHSELNMSSLELGDSALYFCASSLAAGRNTEAFFGQGTRLTVV.

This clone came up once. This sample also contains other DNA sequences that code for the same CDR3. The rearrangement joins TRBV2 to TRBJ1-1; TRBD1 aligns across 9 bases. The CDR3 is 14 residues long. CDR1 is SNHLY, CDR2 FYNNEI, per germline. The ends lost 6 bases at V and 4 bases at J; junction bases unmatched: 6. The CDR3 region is CASRDRGRSTEAFF. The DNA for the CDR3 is TGTGCCAGCAGGGACAGGGGACGGAGCACTGAAGCTTTCTTT.

The CDR3, as DNA: TGTGCCAGCAGCCGCCGGTACGGGCAGGGGGTCTCCAAAAACATTCAGTACTTC. This translates into CASSRRYGQGVSKNIQYF. The chain is built from TRBV7-9 and TRBJ2-4; TRBD1 agrees at 7 bases. The V gene end was trimmed by 5 bases and the J gene end by 2 bases; junction bases not matched to a gene: 15. Germline V gives CDR1 SEHNR, CDR2 FQNEAQ (reference sequence). The CDR3 sequence is 18 residues long. The whole variable domain, filled in from reference TRBV7-9 and TRBJ2-4, reads DTGVSQNPRHKITKRGQNVTFRCDPISEHNRLYWYRQTLGQGPEFLTYFQNEAQLEKSRLLSDRFSAERPKGSFSTLEIQRTEQGDSAMYLCASSRRYGQGVSKNIQYFGAGTRLSVL.

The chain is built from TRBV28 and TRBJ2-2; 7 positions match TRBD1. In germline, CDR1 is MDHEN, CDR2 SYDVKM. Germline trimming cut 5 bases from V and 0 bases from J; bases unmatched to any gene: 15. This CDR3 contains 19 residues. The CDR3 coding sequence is TGTGCCAGCAGTCCAATAAGACAGGGAGTAGGGTCGAACACCGGGGAGCTGTTTTTT. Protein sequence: CASSPIRQGVGSNTGELFF.

DNA for the CDR3: TGTGCCAGCAGTGAATGGTTAGGGGCGCGAGAGACCCAGTACTTC. Its protein is CASSEWLGARETQYF. The chain employs TRBV6-1 and TRBJ2-5, with D perhaps matching TRBD1 (5 bases). This CDR3 is 15 amino acids long. Trimming removed 2 bases at V and 4 bases at J, with 14 bases between. The germline V gene has CDR1 MNHNS and CDR2 SASEGT.

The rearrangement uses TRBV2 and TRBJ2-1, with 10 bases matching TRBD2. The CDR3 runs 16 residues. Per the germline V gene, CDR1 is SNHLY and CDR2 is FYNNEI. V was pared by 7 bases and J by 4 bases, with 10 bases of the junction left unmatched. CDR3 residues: CASTEIGTSVYNEQFF. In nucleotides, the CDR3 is TGTGCCAGCACCGAAATTGGGACTAGCGTTTACAATGAGCAGTTCTTC. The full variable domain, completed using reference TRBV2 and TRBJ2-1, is EPEVTQTPSHQVTQMGQEVILRCVPISNHLYFYWYRQILGQKVEFLVSFYNNEISEKSEIFDDQFSVERPDGSNFTLKIRSTKLEDSAMYFCASTEIGTSVYNEQFFGPGTRLTVL.